One sample yielded the 13 T cell receptor beta chains listed below, sequenced in a study of blood T cells in healthy people across ages. Next came a second PCR, run for about 6 to 12 cycles, which used a sample-barcoded 5' primer along with a J-beta primer mix. TCRdb analysed the 5' RACE reads with MiXCR anew, one entry per CDR3 protein. The sample contains some 1 million distinct CDR3 sequences, under 45% of which appear only once. What was sequenced was blood. All receptors derive from a woman aged 60-75 years in good health.

This clonotype occurred a few times. The rearrangement uses TRBV19 and TRBJ2-4; unclear D gene. CDR1 is LNHDA, CDR2 SQIVND, per germline (reference sequence). The CDR3 is 11 amino acids. V dropped 7 bases and J dropped 3 bases, with 4 bases sitting between them. The CDR3 protein is CASTDKNIQYF. The CDR3, as DNA: TGTGCCAGTACCGACAAAAACATTCAGTACTTC.

This clonotype was detected only a few times. V gene TRBV12-3 or TRBV12-4 combines with J gene TRBJ2-1, with 11 positions matching TRBD2. CDR3 size: 21 residues. V was pared by 6 bases and J by 8 bases, with 27 bases of the junction left unmatched. The CDR3 DNA reads as TGTGCCAGCAGAACATTACTGGGGTTCCTAGCGGGAGGTCTGGGATTACATGAGCAGTTCTTC. This sequence encodes CASRTLLGFLAGGLGLHEQFF.

This clonotype was found a few times. V is TRBV20-1 and J is TRBJ2-1; 11 positions agree with TRBD2. The CDR3 spans 16 residues. Germline values: CDR1 DFQATT, CDR2 SNEGSKA (reference sequence). The CDR3 is CNPGLAVPPVGNEQFF. The CDR3 DNA is TGCAACCCGGGACTAGCGGTCCCACCCGTAGGGAATGAGCAGTTCTTC.

This chain connects TRBV10-3 to TRBJ2-7, with D perhaps matching TRBD1 (6 bases). Germline CDR1 reads ENHRY; CDR2 reads SYGVKD. Between the trimmed V and J ends, which lost 6 bases and 4 bases, there was a span of 13 bases. The CDR3 runs to 13 residues. The DNA for the CDR3 is TGTGCCATCAGCTCTCCAGGGGAATACGAGCAGTACTTC. Its protein is CAISSPGEYEQYF.

This rearrangement joins TRBV9 to TRBJ2-3; D gene ambiguous. V was trimmed by 0 bases and J by 2 bases, leaving 10 bases between them. Per the germline V gene, CDR1 is SGDLS and CDR2 is YYNGEE. This CDR3 comprises 15 residues. Here the CDR3 reads CASSVDAAATDTQYF. DNA for the CDR3: TGTGCCAGCAGCGTAGATGCGGCAGCCACAGATACGCAGTATTTT.

The rearrangement links TRBV4-2 to TRBJ2-7; 9 positions agree with TRBD2. The V segment lost 0 bases and the J segment 2 bases; nucleotides outside the gene matches: 2. Germline V gives CDR1 LGHNA, CDR2 YNFKEQ. This CDR3 has 15 amino acids. CDR3 sequence: CASSQEREGPYEQYF. CDR3 DNA sequence: TGTGCCAGCAGCCAAGAGCGGGAGGGTCCCTACGAGCAGTACTTC.

The CDR3 nucleotides are TGTGCCAGCAGCCCTTTGACTAGCGGGAGAATCGGGGAGCTGTTTTTT. This codes for CASSPLTSGRIGELFF. The genes are TRBV12-3 or TRBV12-4 and TRBJ2-2, with 12 bases matching TRBD2. J gave up 7 bases and V 6 bases, and 9 bases lay outside the gene matches. The CDR3 is 16 residues long.

The chain recombines TRBV18 with TRBJ1-6; no clear D gene. The CDR3 spans 15 residues. Trimming removed 3 bases from V and 9 bases from J, with 15 bases in between. Germline CDR1 reads KGHSH; CDR2 reads LQKENI. CDR3 bases: TGTGCCAGCTCACCGTCGGCCCAAATGGGTTCACCCCTCCACTTT. It specifies CASSPSAQMGSPLHF.

This clonotype was found a few times. The chain is built from TRBV28 and TRBJ2-3; 8 bases match TRBD2. This CDR3 is built from 14 residues. V lost 5 bases and J lost 7; bases outside the gene matches: 8. CDR1 is MDHEN and CDR2 is SYDVKM in the germline V gene. CDR3 sequence (DNA): TGTGCCAGCAGTCCGACGCGGGAGGTGTATACGCAGTATTTT. Amino acid sequence: CASSPTREVYTQYF.

This clonotype has only a few counts. V and J are TRBV27 and TRBJ2-7, with D unresolved. The germline V and J ends were trimmed by 5 bases and 6 bases, with 14 bases remaining between them. Germline V gene data show CDR1 as MNHEY and CDR2 as SMNVEV (reference sequence). The length of the CDR3 is 13 residues. The CDR3 is CASSQGLPSEQYF. The CDR3 DNA reads as TGTGCCAGCAGTCAAGGGCTACCCTCCGAGCAGTACTTC.

This clonotype was counted only a few times. The chain couples TRBV29-1 to TRBJ2-3; D is possibly TRBD1 (6 bases). The germline CDR1 and CDR2 sequences are SQVTM and ANQGSEA. The CDR3 consists of 14 residues. V lost 6 bases to trimming and J lost 2 bases, with 15 bases between them. CDR3 bases: TGCAGCGTCTGGCTCGGACAGCCCACAGATACGCAGTATTTT. This translates into CSVWLGQPTDTQYF.

Comments on this clonotype: One end of the junction is discordant with germline, which a read error may explain. The V call is TRBV11-2, the J call TRBJ2-1, with 13 bases matching TRBD2. The germline V gene has CDR1 SGHAT and CDR2 FQNNGV. This CDR3 region has 16 residues. The CDR3 coding sequence is TGTGCCGGCAGCTTAGAGACTAGCGGGAGGAACAATGAGCAGTTCTTC. This encodes CAGSLETSGRNNEQFF.

The rearrangement links TRBV12-3 or TRBV12-4 to TRBJ2-1; TRBD2 aligns across 8 bases. Germline trimming cut 6 bases from V and 9 bases from J; bases unmatched to any gene: 10. The CDR3 is 14 residues long. CDR3 residues: CASRRSGTSSEQFF. The DNA of the CDR3 is TGTGCCAGCAGACGCTCCGGGACTAGTAGTGAGCAGTTCTTC.